This TCR beta chain was recorded in a study of shared clonotypes between healthy human individuals. Overall study results and limits: Naive subsets generally exceeded memory subsets in estimated richness.

Only in-frame clones appear in the TCRdb table, and some are missing; sequencing was by immunoSEQ multiplex PCR. Of a few million clones listed, 85% to 95% are singletons. As for this clone: What it binds is unknown.

CDR3 length: 16 residues. CDR1 and CDR2 from the germline V gene are ENHRY and SYGVKD. V was clipped by 4 bases and J by 5 bases; unmatched bases: 8. Sequencing was carried out using naive CD4+ T cells from PBMCs. Subset given: CD45RA+ positively selected. The chain is built from TRBV10-3 and TRBJ1-1; 12 nucleotides align to TRBD1. This receptor was obtained from a man younger than 30 in good health. Some clones in this sample may be carry-over from other donors' samples. The CDR3 region has the DNA TGTGCCATCAGTGTAGGGGACAGGGGGCAAAGTACTGAAGCTTTCTTT. Translation gives CAISVGDRGQSTEAFF.